Reported below is one TCR beta chain. These data come from a study of blood T cell repertoires in COVID-19. CDR1 is SGHTA and CDR2 is FQGTGA in the germline V gene. The CDR3 is 14 amino acids. Trimming cost V 4 bases and J 0 bases, with 7 bases left between them. The assay was immunoSEQ multiplex PCR, and TCRdb's table has in-frame clones only and misses some. The table includes about 270,000 clones, around 93% detected once. The V gene is TRBV7-3, the J gene TRBJ1-3; D might be TRBD1 (6 bases). Sequenced sample: PBMCs or T cells enriched from blood (not recorded which). The sequence was obtained from a man aged 40-49 years who had been exposed to COVID-19. Here the CDR3 DNA reads TGTGCCAGCAGCTCACAGGGCTCTGGAAACACCATATATTTT. It yields the protein CASSSQGSGNTIYF.